These 25 T cell receptor beta chains were all obtained from the same sample, sequenced in a study of a mutant IDH1 vaccine in newly diagnosed glioma (dated by TCRdb to the early 2020s). The time point label corresponds to: baseline, week 1 (first vaccination visit). The treatment or condition label here, explained by the study, means: pre-vaccination baseline after standard-of-care therapy. The library was obtained by the immunoSEQ multiplex PCR assay. TCRdb limited this immuneACCESS table to in-frame rearrangements with V and J called. A share of clones is missing; checked studies link under half to unresolved V genes, and the rest is unexplained. This sample is represented by about 100,000 clones; around 77% of them were singletons. The ten largest account for roughly 7% of the sample. Sequences were derived from PBMCs, sampled from a glioma patient treated with radiotherapy, temozolomide or both. These receptor sequences come from a middle-aged man with glioma.

The CDR3 sequence: CASSYLVQGQGADTQYF. The CDR3 nucleotides are TGTGCCAGCAGCTACCTGGTTCAGGGACAGGGGGCAGATACGCAGTATTTT. The chain links TRBV5-5 to TRBJ2-3, with 11 bases fitting TRBD1. J gave up 4 bases and V 3 bases, and 10 bases lay outside the gene matches. CDR3 length equals 17 residues. Germline lookup yields CDR1 SGHKS and CDR2 YYEKEE (reference sequence).

V and J are TRBV29-1 and TRBJ2-2, with TRBD2 as a possible D gene (6 bases). CDR1 and CDR2 from the germline V gene are SQVTM and ANQGSEA. The germline V and J ends were trimmed by 7 bases and 2 bases, with 14 bases remaining between them. The CDR3 runs 14 residues. The CDR3 DNA follows: TGCAGCGCCATGGGGGGAGTAAACACCGGGGAGCTGTTTTTT. This codes for CSAMGGVNTGELFF.

This chain connects TRBV18 to TRBJ2-2, with 8 bases fitting TRBD2. The germline gives CDR1 KGHSH, CDR2 LQKENI. J gave up 3 bases and V 4 bases, and 10 bases lay outside the gene matches. The CDR3 length is 17 residues. In DNA form, the CDR3 reads TGTGCCAGCTCACGAAAGTCAGCGGGGGATTACACCGGGGAGCTGTTTTTT. Amino acids: CASSRKSAGDYTGELFF.

This chain uses TRBV10-3 with TRBJ2-1, with 9 positions matching TRBD2. The CDR3 extends over 16 amino acids. Germline assignment: CDR1 ENHRY and CDR2 SYGVKD. V shed 3 bases and J 3 bases; nucleotides not matched to a gene: 6. CDR3 residues: CAISDLAGTRYNEQFF. The DNA for the CDR3 is TGTGCCATCAGTGACCTAGCGGGAACACGCTACAATGAGCAGTTCTTC.

The chain carries TRBV15 and TRBJ1-3, with 8 bases identical to TRBD1. V shed 0 bases and J 1 base; nucleotides not matched to a gene: 5. CDR3 size: 17 residues. Germline V gene sequence: CDR1 LNHNV, CDR2 YYDKDF (reference sequence). CDR3 sequence (DNA): TGTGCCACCAGCAGAGATCGGACAGGGAATTCTGGAAACACCATATATTTT. It encodes CATSRDRTGNSGNTIYF. Complete variable domain (other parts from reference TRBV15 and TRBJ1-3): DAMVIQNPRYQVTQFGKPVTLSCSQTLNHNVMYWYQQKSSQAPKLLFHYYDKDFNNEADTPDNFQSRRPNTSFCFLDIRSPGLGDTAMYLCATSRDRTGNSGNTIYFGEGSWLTVV.

The chain recombines TRBV30 with TRBJ2-3, with D uncertain. V lost 2 bases and J 0 bases, leaving 3 bases between the germline ends. Germline V gene sequence: CDR1 GTSNPN, CDR2 SVGIG (reference sequence). This CDR3 contains 12 residues. The CDR3 loop is CAWSPSTDTQYF. The DNA of the CDR3 is TGTGCCTGGAGTCCTAGCACAGATACGCAGTATTTT.

The chain employs TRBV2 and TRBJ2-3; TRBD2 agrees at 8 bases. This CDR3 has 16 residues. The V segment lost 5 bases and the J segment 0 bases; nucleotides outside the gene matches: 7. Germline V gene data show CDR1 as SNHLY and CDR2 as FYNNEI. This chain's CDR3 is CASSTRGGSSTDTQYF. Here the CDR3 DNA reads TGTGCCAGCAGTACCCGCGGGGGGTCTAGCACAGATACGCAGTATTTT. The full variable domain, its missing parts supplied by reference TRBV2 and TRBJ2-3, is EPEVTQTPSHQVTQMGQEVILRCVPISNHLYFYWYRQILGQKVEFLVSFYNNEISEKSEIFDDQFSVERPDGSNFTLKIRSTKLEDSAMYFCASSTRGGSSTDTQYFGPGTRLTVL.

The chain couples TRBV7-9 to TRBJ1-5; TRBD1 aligns across 7 bases. The CDR3 spans 15 residues. Germline V CDR1 and CDR2: SEHNR, FQNEAQ (reference sequence). Germline trimming cut 4 bases from V and 7 bases from J; bases unmatched to any gene: 10. CDR3 loop: CASSWEGQVGQPQHF. DNA of the CDR3: TGTGCCAGCAGCTGGGAAGGACAGGTTGGGCAGCCCCAGCATTTT. Looking up the rest from reference TRBV7-9 and TRBJ1-5 gives the full variable domain: DTGVSQNPRHKITKRGQNVTFRCDPISEHNRLYWYRQTLGQGPEFLTYFQNEAQLEKSRLLSDRFSAERPKGSFSTLEIQRTEQGDSAMYLCASSWEGQVGQPQHFGDGTRLSIL.

The V and J genes are TRBV5-7 and TRBJ2-7; the D gene is possibly TRBD2 (5 bases). TRBV5-7 is marked as an open reading frame, function uncertain. V was clipped by 0 bases and J by 2 bases, with 9 bases between them. There are 14 residues in the CDR3. CDR3 protein: CASSLGGPTYEQYF. CDR3 in DNA: TGTGCCAGCAGCTTGGGCGGGCCAACCTACGAGCAGTACTTC.

The chain couples TRBV28 to TRBJ2-5; tentative D call: TRBD1 (5 bases). CDR1 MDHEN and CDR2 SYDVKM come from the germline V gene. This CDR3 has 14 residues. The germline V and J ends were trimmed by 7 bases and 5 bases, with 17 bases remaining between them. The CDR3 DNA follows: TGTGCCAGCACGCCTACAGGCGAGATGGAGACCCAGTACTTC. Translated, it gives CASTPTGEMETQYF.

This chain joins TRBV13 and TRBJ2-6; perhaps TRBD1 as D (6 bases). V was clipped by 3 bases and J by 0 bases, with 12 bases between them. Germline V gene sequence: CDR1 PRHDT, CDR2 FYEKMQ (reference sequence). The CDR3 runs to 17 residues. CDR3 DNA sequence: TGTGCCAGCAGCTTGATCACAGGGCTCTCTGGGGCCAACGTCCTGACTTTC. Its translation is CASSLITGLSGANVLTF.

The chain couples TRBV6-5 to TRBJ2-5; D perhaps matches TRBD2 (7 bases). From germline, CDR1 is MNHEY and CDR2 SVGAGI. This CDR3 spans 13 amino acids. V lost 8 bases and J 3 bases, leaving 13 bases between the germline ends. In DNA form, the CDR3 reads TGTGCCAGCCAACTAGGGGGGGAAGAGACCCAGTACTTC. It is translated as CASQLGGEETQYF.

This clone was observed many times. CDR3 sequence (DNA): TGTGCCAGCAGTTCCCAACGACAGGGAAGGTCACCCCTCCACTTT. Translation: CASSSQRQGRSPLHF. The chain is built from TRBV6-5 and TRBJ1-6; the match to TRBD1 covers 7 bases. Trimming took 4 bases from V and 10 from J; bases not matched to a gene: 10. Germline V lookup: CDR1 MNHEY, CDR2 SVGAGI. The CDR3 length is 15 residues.

This clone was detected once. The chain carries TRBV6-5 and TRBJ2-7, with 8 bases aligning to TRBD1. V was clipped by 2 bases and J by 7 bases; unmatched bases: 10. The CDR3 is made up of 15 amino acids. Germline assignment: CDR1 MNHEY and CDR2 SVGAGI. The CDR3 region is CASSYLRGRFREQYF. CDR3 bases: TGTGCCAGCAGTTACCTCAGGGGGCGCTTTCGGGAGCAGTACTTC.

This clone was seen a handful of times. The chain has TRBV4-2 and TRBJ1-2; D is uncertain. This CDR3 has 13 amino acids. V gave up 5 bases and J gave up 8 bases, with 15 bases separating them. The V gene's germline CDR1 is LGHNA and CDR2 YNFKEQ. CDR3 amino acids: CASSLSREEGYTF. CDR3 DNA sequence: TGTGCCAGCAGCTTATCCCGGGAGGAAGGCTACACCTTC.

The V gene is TRBV7-9, the J gene TRBJ2-7; D gene unclear. The CDR3 runs to 12 residues. Trimming removed 3 bases from V and 6 bases from J, with 9 bases in between. Germline CDR1 reads SEHNR; CDR2 reads FQNEAQ (reference sequence). Here the CDR3 reads CASSFSPGEQYF. Written as DNA, the CDR3 is TGTGCCAGCAGCTTTTCCCCTGGCGAGCAGTACTTC.

The chain combines TRBV6-6 with TRBJ1-5; 10 bases map to TRBD1. J was trimmed by 7 bases and V by 6 bases; bases with no gene match: 9. There are 15 residues in the CDR3. Per the germline V gene, CDR1 is MNHNY and CDR2 is SVGAGI (reference sequence). The CDR3 DNA sequence: TGTGCCAGCAGAGACGGGACAGGGGACCGGCAGCCCCAGCATTTT. This encodes CASRDGTGDRQPQHF.

This sequence joins TRBV6-5 and TRBJ2-3; D may be TRBD1 or TRBD2 (5 bases each). CDR1 is MNHEY, CDR2 SVGAGI, per germline. V lost 6 bases, J lost 0 bases, and 13 bases lay in between. The CDR3 contains 15 residues. CDR3 in amino acids: CASRTLGRSTDTQYF. The CDR3 DNA reads as TGTGCCAGCAGGACCCTGGGACGCAGCACAGATACGCAGTATTTT.

This chain connects TRBV5-6 to TRBJ2-1; no firm D call. V was pared by 6 bases and J by 7 bases, with 17 bases between. From germline, CDR1 is SGHDT and CDR2 YYEEEE. The CDR3 extends over 14 amino acids. The CDR3 is CASIPGGVLNEQFF. CDR3 bases: TGTGCCAGCATCCCAGGCGGAGTCCTTAATGAGCAGTTCTTC.

The genes are TRBV19 and TRBJ2-4; possibly TRBD1 or TRBD2 for D (5 bases each). The germline V and J ends were trimmed by 6 bases and 6 bases, with 9 bases remaining between them. Germline V gives CDR1 LNHDA, CDR2 SQIVND (reference sequence). This CDR3 comprises 12 residues. This CDR3 is CASRGVLNIQYF. The DNA for the CDR3 is TGTGCCAGTAGGGGGGTCTTAAACATTCAGTACTTC. Supplemented by reference TRBV19 and TRBJ2-4, the full variable domain reads DGGITQSPKYLFRKEGQNVTLSCEQNLNHDAMYWYRQDPGQGLRLIYYSQIVNDFQKGDIAEGYSVSREKKESFPLTVTSAQKNPTAFYLCASRGVLNIQYFGAGTRLSVL.

The gene calls are TRBV2 and TRBJ2-3; 8 nucleotides align to TRBD2. This CDR3 contains 10 residues. Germline loops: CDR1 SNHLY, CDR2 FYNNEI. Trimming at V came to 9 bases and at J to 11 bases, leaving 4 bases not matched to a gene. The CDR3 DNA is TGTGCCAGTCGGGAGGGCTGGCAGTATTTT. Amino acids: CASREGWQYF.

This clone was seen a handful of times. V is TRBV27 and J is TRBJ1-5; TRBD1 aligns across 9 bases. The CDR3 extends over 15 amino acids. V was clipped by 6 bases and J by 5 bases; unmatched bases: 8. CDR1 is MNHEY, CDR2 SMNVEV, per germline (reference sequence). In DNA, the CDR3 is TGTGCCAGCAGGGGCGGGGGACAGGGACATCAGCCCCAGCATTTT. This gives the protein CASRGGGQGHQPQHF.

The rearrangement links TRBV2 to TRBJ2-1; maybe TRBD2 (6 bases). Germline V lookup: CDR1 SNHLY, CDR2 FYNNEI. Trimming removed 5 bases from V and 4 bases from J, with 12 bases in between. The length of the CDR3 is 14 residues. In DNA, the CDR3 is TGTGCCAGCAGTTTGGCTAGCGCTTACAATGAGCAGTTCTTC. Amino acid sequence: CASSLASAYNEQFF.

The chain links TRBV4-1 to TRBJ2-1; 13 bases line up with TRBD2. Trimming cost V 4 bases and J 4 bases; bases outside gene matches: 7. Per germline, CDR1 MGHRA and CDR2 YSYEKL. This CDR3 comprises 17 residues. The CDR3, as DNA: TGCGCCAGCAGCCCCCCCGGGACTAGCGGGGTATACAATGAGCAGTTCTTC. The encoded protein is CASSPPGTSGVYNEQFF.

J is TRBJ2-5 and V is TRBV7-9; 7 bases fit TRBD2. Germline CDR1 reads SEHNR; CDR2 reads FQNEAQ (reference sequence). The CDR3 runs to 15 residues. The V and J ends lost 5 bases and 3 bases, in that order; junction bases with no gene match: 9. CDR3 sequence (DNA): TGTGCCAGCAGCCCCCGCCGGCTAGCGGAAGAGACCCAGTACTTC. Amino acids: CASSPRRLAEETQYF.